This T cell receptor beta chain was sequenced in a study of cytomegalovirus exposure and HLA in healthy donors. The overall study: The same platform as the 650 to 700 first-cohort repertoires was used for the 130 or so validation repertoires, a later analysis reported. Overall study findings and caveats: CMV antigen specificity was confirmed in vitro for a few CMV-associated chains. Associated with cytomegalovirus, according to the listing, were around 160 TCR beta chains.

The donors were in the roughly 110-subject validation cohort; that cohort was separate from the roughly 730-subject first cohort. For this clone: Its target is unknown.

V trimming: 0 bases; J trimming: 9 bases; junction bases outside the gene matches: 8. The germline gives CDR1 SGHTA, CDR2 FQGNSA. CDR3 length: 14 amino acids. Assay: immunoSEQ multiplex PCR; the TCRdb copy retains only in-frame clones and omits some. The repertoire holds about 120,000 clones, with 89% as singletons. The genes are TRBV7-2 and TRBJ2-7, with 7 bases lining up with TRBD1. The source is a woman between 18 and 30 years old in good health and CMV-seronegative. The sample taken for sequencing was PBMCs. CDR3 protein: CASSLAGGLFGQYF. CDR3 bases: TGTGCCAGCAGCTTAGCAGGGGGCTTATTCGGGCAGTACTTC.